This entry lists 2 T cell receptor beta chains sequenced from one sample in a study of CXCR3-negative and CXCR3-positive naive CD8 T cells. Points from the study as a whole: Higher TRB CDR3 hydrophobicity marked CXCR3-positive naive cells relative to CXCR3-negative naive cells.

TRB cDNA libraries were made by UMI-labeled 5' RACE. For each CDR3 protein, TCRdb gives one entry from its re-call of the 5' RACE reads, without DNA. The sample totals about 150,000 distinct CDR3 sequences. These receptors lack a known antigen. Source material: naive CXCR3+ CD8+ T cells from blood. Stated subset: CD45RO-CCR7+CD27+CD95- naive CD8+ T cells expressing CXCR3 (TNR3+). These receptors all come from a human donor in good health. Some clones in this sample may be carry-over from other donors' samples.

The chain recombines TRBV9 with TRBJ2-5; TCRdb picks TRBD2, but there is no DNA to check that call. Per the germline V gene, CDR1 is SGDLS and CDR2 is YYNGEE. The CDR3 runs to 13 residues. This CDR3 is CASQTAGQETQYF.

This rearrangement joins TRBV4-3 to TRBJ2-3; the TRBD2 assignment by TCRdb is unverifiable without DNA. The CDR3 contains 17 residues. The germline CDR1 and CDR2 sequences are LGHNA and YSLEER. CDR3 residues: CASSQDWGGGAADTQYF.